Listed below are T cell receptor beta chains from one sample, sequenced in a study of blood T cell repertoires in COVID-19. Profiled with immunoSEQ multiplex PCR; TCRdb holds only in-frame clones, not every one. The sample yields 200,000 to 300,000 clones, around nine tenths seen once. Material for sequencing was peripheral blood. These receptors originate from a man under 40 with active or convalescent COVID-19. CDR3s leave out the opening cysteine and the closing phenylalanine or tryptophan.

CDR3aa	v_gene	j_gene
ASRMGGVLH	TRBV5-4	TRBJ1-6
ASSYSRHQPQH	TRBV6-5	TRBJ1-5
ASSPTTQGTDTQY	TRBV5-1	TRBJ2-3
ASSQDREGSPLH	TRBV18	TRBJ1-6
ATSRDGGAYEQY	TRBV15	TRBJ2-7
ASSPQGHGTPLH	TRBV27	TRBJ1-6
ASSQALAGTPETQY	TRBV4-1	TRBJ2-5
ASSRGNTEAF	TRBV10-1	TRBJ1-1
AISVGSGGAYEQF	TRBV10-3	TRBJ2-1
ASSYWPSEDTQY	TRBV6-6	TRBJ2-3
ASSITDRVGELF	TRBV5-1	TRBJ2-2